This T cell receptor beta chain was captured in a study of graft-versus-host responses after intestinal transplantation. Sequencing was performed with immunoSEQ multiplex PCR; in TCRdb, only in-frame clones are kept and a portion is missing. The table lists over 65,000 clones, less than 95% of them singletons. Comments on this clone: The target antigen is unknown.

The germline CDR1 and CDR2 sequences are SNHLY and FYNNEI. CDR3 length: 15 residues. V was trimmed by 1 base and J by 2 bases, leaving 9 bases between them. Study conclusions and caveats: The recipient marrow held GvH clones, and some of them showed up first in ileum or blood.

The source is a human donor who was the organ donor for an intestinal transplant. The sequenced sample was unstimulated CD8+ T cells sorted from spleen or lymph node cells, obtained before transplant. The chain couples TRBV2 to TRBJ2-1; D uncertain. The CDR3 sequence is CASSEGRLTYNEQFF. CDR3 DNA sequence: TGTGCCAGCAGTGAAGGACGCCTCACCTACAATGAGCAGTTCTTC.